The rows below give T cell receptor beta chains drawn from one sample of a study of lung T cells in sarcoidosis with Löfgren's syndrome. TCRdb independently ran MiXCR on the reads; one entry per CDR3 protein. This sample has more than 2,000 distinct CDR3 sequences; 20% to 25% occur once, and the top ten carry approximately 10%. What was sequenced was CD4+ T cells from bronchoalveolar lavage. Receptors originate from a human donor with sarcoidosis (Löfgren's syndrome or another form), or a control subject (not recorded which). CDR3s include the opening cysteine and the closing phenylalanine or tryptophan. The order of the fields is J gene, clone size, D gene, V gene, CDR3 DNA, CDR3 protein. D genes are given only for firm matches. Clone size appears in some rows only: once, few, many, or a class for an expanded clone.

j_gene: TRBJ1-6
abundance: many
d_gene: .
v_gene: TRBV7-2
CDR3nt: TGTGCCAGCAGCTCATACCTGAACAGGGTTGTATCACCCCTCCACTTT
CDR3aa: CASSSYLNRVVSPLHF

j_gene: TRBJ2-1
abundance: medium-sized
d_gene: .
v_gene: TRBV6-2/TRBV6-3
CDR3nt: TGTGCCAGCAGTTACTCGTACGGCCTTAGCTGGGGGCTCAATGAGCAGTTCTTC
CDR3aa: CASSYSYGLSWGLNEQFF

j_gene: TRBJ1-1
abundance: .
d_gene: .
v_gene: TRBV12-3/TRBV12-4
CDR3nt: TGTGCCAGCAGTTTAAGGTCCGGGTACTCACTGGACACTGAAGTTTTCTTC
CDR3aa: CASSLRSGYSLDTEVFF

j_gene: TRBJ2-7
abundance: many
d_gene: .
v_gene: TRBV7-2
CDR3nt: TGTGCCAGCAGCTCCCCCAGGGCTGTTCGGGCTTACGAGCAGTACTTC
CDR3aa: CASSSPRAVRAYEQYF

j_gene: TRBJ2-3
abundance: .
d_gene: .
v_gene: TRBV20-1
CDR3nt: TGCAGTGCTGGGATACAAGTCACAGATACGCAGTATTTT
CDR3aa: CSAGIQVTDTQYF

j_gene: TRBJ2-1
abundance: .
d_gene: TRBD1
v_gene: TRBV20-1
CDR3nt: TGCAGTGCTAGAGTTCAGGGGGATCACTACAATGAGCAGTTCTTC
CDR3aa: CSARVQGDHYNEQFF

j_gene: TRBJ1-2
abundance: medium-sized
d_gene: .
v_gene: TRBV6-2/TRBV6-3
CDR3nt: TGTGCCAGCAGTTACAACGGCTATGGCTACACCTTC
CDR3aa: CASSYNGYGYTF

j_gene: TRBJ1-2
abundance: .
d_gene: .
v_gene: TRBV3-1
CDR3nt: TGTGCAGCAACATGGGTAAACTATGGCTACACCTTC
CDR3aa: CAATWVNYGYTF

j_gene: TRBJ2-5
abundance: medium-sized
d_gene: TRBD2
v_gene: TRBV12-3/TRBV12-4
CDR3nt: TGTGCCAGCATAGGGGCGGCGGGAGTTCGAGAGACCCAGTACTTC
CDR3aa: CASIGAAGVRETQYF

j_gene: TRBJ2-1
abundance: medium-sized
d_gene: TRBD2
v_gene: TRBV19
CDR3nt: TGTGCCAGTAGTATCAGGACTAGCGGGAGCTCCTACAATGAGCAGTTCTTC
CDR3aa: CASSIRTSGSSYNEQFF

j_gene: TRBJ2-3
abundance: .
d_gene: .
v_gene: TRBV15
CDR3nt: TGTGCCACCAGGGCAACGGACAGCGACACAGATACGCAGTATTTT
CDR3aa: CATRATDSDTDTQYF

j_gene: TRBJ1-4
abundance: many
d_gene: TRBD1
v_gene: TRBV2
CDR3nt: TGTGCCAGCAGTTCACAGGGGAGGGAAAAACTGTTTTTT
CDR3aa: CASSSQGREKLFF

j_gene: TRBJ2-7
abundance: medium-sized
d_gene: .
v_gene: TRBV10-1
CDR3nt: TGCGCCAGCAGTGACCTCGTCTACGAGCAGTACTTC
CDR3aa: CASSDLVYEQYF

j_gene: TRBJ1-3
abundance: medium-sized
d_gene: .
v_gene: TRBV12-3/TRBV12-4
CDR3nt: TGTGCCAGCAGTTTAGGGGCTGCTGGAAACACCATATATTTT
CDR3aa: CASSLGAAGNTIYF

j_gene: TRBJ2-3
abundance: .
d_gene: TRBD1
v_gene: TRBV7-3
CDR3nt: TGTGCCAGCAGCCCCGGACAGGGGGACCTTGTTACGCATTATTTT
CDR3aa: CASSPGQGDLVTHYF

j_gene: TRBJ2-1
abundance: large
d_gene: .
v_gene: TRBV12-3/TRBV12-4
CDR3nt: TGTGCCAGCACCCTGGGGCGGAGAGACAATGAGCAGTTCTTC
CDR3aa: CASTLGRRDNEQFF

j_gene: TRBJ1-1
abundance: many
d_gene: TRBD1
v_gene: TRBV19
CDR3nt: TGTGCCAGTAGCAGTGGGACAGGGGAAGCAGCTTTCTTT
CDR3aa: CASSSGTGEAAFF

j_gene: TRBJ2-7
abundance: medium-sized
d_gene: TRBD1
v_gene: TRBV24-1
CDR3nt: TGTGCCATCTCCGACAGGGGATCCTACGAGCAGTACTTC
CDR3aa: CAISDRGSYEQYF

j_gene: TRBJ2-7
abundance: .
d_gene: TRBD2
v_gene: TRBV30
CDR3nt: TGTGCCTGGGGAAGCGGGAGGGGCTCCTACGAGCAGTACTTC
CDR3aa: CAWGSGRGSYEQYF

j_gene: TRBJ2-7
abundance: many
d_gene: .
v_gene: TRBV2
CDR3nt: TGTGCCAGCAGTGAAGCGCGGGGCCTAGGCCACGAGCAGTACTTC
CDR3aa: CASSEARGLGHEQYF

j_gene: TRBJ2-4
abundance: many
d_gene: TRBD2
v_gene: TRBV10-3
CDR3nt: TGTGCCATCAGTGACGCTCGGGAGGACATTCAGTACTTC
CDR3aa: CAISDAREDIQYF

j_gene: TRBJ2-1
abundance: medium-sized
d_gene: .
v_gene: TRBV19
CDR3nt: TGTGCCAGTGCCAGAGATGGGGGGATCTCCTACAATGAGCAGTTCTTC
CDR3aa: CASARDGGISYNEQFF

j_gene: TRBJ1-5
abundance: large
d_gene: .
v_gene: TRBV7-3
CDR3nt: TGTGCCAGCAGCCCATCTACAGGACTTAGCAATCAGCCCCAGCATTTT
CDR3aa: CASSPSTGLSNQPQHF

j_gene: TRBJ2-3
abundance: medium-sized
d_gene: TRBD2
v_gene: TRBV24-1
CDR3nt: TGTGCCACCAGGTCGGCTAGCGGGAGGGCAGATACGCAGTATTTT
CDR3aa: CATRSASGRADTQYF

j_gene: TRBJ2-7
abundance: medium-sized
d_gene: TRBD1
v_gene: TRBV6-1
CDR3nt: TGTGCCAGCAGTCCCCATGGACAGGTCTACGAGCAGTACTTC
CDR3aa: CASSPHGQVYEQYF

j_gene: TRBJ2-5
abundance: large
d_gene: .
v_gene: TRBV7-2
CDR3nt: TGTGCCAGCAGCCTATTAGAGACCCAGTACTTC
CDR3aa: CASSLLETQYF

j_gene: TRBJ2-7
abundance: many
d_gene: .
v_gene: TRBV12-3/TRBV12-4
CDR3nt: TGTGCCAGCAGTTCCCCCAGCAGCTACCGCTCCTACGAGCAGTACTTC
CDR3aa: CASSSPSSYRSYEQYF

j_gene: TRBJ1-4
abundance: medium-sized
d_gene: .
v_gene: TRBV20-1
CDR3nt: TGCAGTGCTGTAGAAGGCCATAATGAAAAACTGTTTTTT
CDR3aa: CSAVEGHNEKLFF

j_gene: TRBJ1-3
abundance: medium-sized
d_gene: .
v_gene: TRBV30
CDR3nt: TGTGCCTGGAGTGTAGGCCTGTCAAGCTCTGGAAACACCATATATTTT
CDR3aa: CAWSVGLSSSGNTIYF

j_gene: TRBJ1-1
abundance: many
d_gene: TRBD1
v_gene: TRBV20-1
CDR3nt: TGCAGTGCTAGCAGACAGGGGAATTTGAACACTGAAGCTTTCTTT
CDR3aa: CSASRQGNLNTEAFF

j_gene: TRBJ1-6
abundance: many
d_gene: .
v_gene: TRBV6-1
CDR3nt: TGTGCCAGCAGGAACGGACAGTCTAATTCACCCCTCCACTTT
CDR3aa: CASRNGQSNSPLHF

j_gene: TRBJ2-5
abundance: medium-sized
d_gene: .
v_gene: TRBV2
CDR3nt: TGTGCCAGCAATACTATAGGGGATAAAGAGACCCAGTACTTC
CDR3aa: CASNTIGDKETQYF